Listed here are 29 T cell receptor beta chains from one sample, sequenced in a study of Graves' ophthalmopathy and Graves' hyperthyroidism. The study amplified TCR beta CDR3 regions using RNA transcripts. The first round was an RT-PCR with HTBI primers, and the second round was a multiplex PCR. Using its own MiXCR run on the multiplex PCR reads, TCRdb lists one record per CDR3 protein. Counted here are about 740,000 distinct CDR3 sequences, roughly two fifths occurring once; the ten biggest clones make up about 40%. The sample was peripheral blood. The receptors here all came from an adult man with Graves' ophthalmopathy.

This clonotype occurred many times. The rearrangement uses TRBV19 and TRBJ1-2, with D possibly matching TRBD1 (5 bases). The V end lost 10 bases, the J end lost 7 bases, and 25 bases lay between the germline ends. This CDR3 comprises 15 residues. The germline V gene encodes CDR1 LNHDA and CDR2 SQIVND (reference sequence). In DNA, the CDR3 is TGTGCCATCCGACCCGATAATCTTAGGGGAGGTGGCTACACCTTC. As protein: CAIRPDNLRGGGYTF.

This clonotype has ten or more counts. The chain links TRBV19 to TRBJ1-6, with 8 positions matching TRBD1. Trimming removed 9 bases from V and 5 bases from J; junction bases left unmatched: 6. The CDR3 is made up of 14 amino acids. The germline CDR1 and CDR2 sequences are LNHDA and SQIVND (reference sequence). CDR3 protein: CASVQTGDNSPLHF. The CDR3 region has the DNA TGTGCCAGCGTCCAGACAGGGGATAATTCACCCCTCCACTTT. Based on the CDR3 plus reference TRBV19 and TRBJ1-6, the full variable domain is DGGITQSPKYLFRKEGQNVTLSCEQNLNHDAMYWYRQDPGQGLRLIYYSQIVNDFQKGDIAEGYSVSREKKESFPLTVTSAQKNPTAFYLCASVQTGDNSPLHFGNGTRLTVT.

Only a few counts were recorded for this clonotype. The chain employs TRBV2 and TRBJ1-2; TRBD1 aligns across 12 bases. The CDR3 is made up of 15 amino acids. Germline CDR1 reads SNHLY; CDR2 reads FYNNEI. The V and J ends lost 5 bases and 4 bases, in that order; junction bases with no gene match: 5. CDR3 loop: CASSTGTGGGYGYTF. The CDR3 coding sequence is TGTGCCAGCAGTACCGGGACAGGGGGCGGCTATGGCTACACCTTC.

This clonotype has a handful of counts. V is TRBV5-1 and J is TRBJ2-7, with 7 positions matching TRBD2. J was trimmed by 4 bases and V by 0 bases; bases with no gene match: 7. Per the germline V gene, CDR1 is SGHRS and CDR2 is YFSETQ. The CDR3 is 15 residues long. The CDR3 loop is CASSLGSRERYEQYF. The CDR3 DNA reads as TGCGCCAGCAGCTTGGGGTCGCGGGAGCGGTACGAGCAGTACTTC.

This clonotype came up many times. The chain recombines TRBV7-6 with TRBJ2-2; 12 bases match TRBD2. J gave up 1 base and V 6 bases, and 3 bases lay outside the gene matches. Germline V lookup: CDR1 SGHVS, CDR2 FNYEAQ. This CDR3 comprises 16 residues. The CDR3 DNA reads TGTGCCAGCAGACTAGCGGGGGGACGGAACACCGGGGAGCTGTTTTTT. It codes for CASRLAGGRNTGELFF.

The chain joins TRBV7-6 to TRBJ1-5; possibly TRBD1 for D (6 bases). The ends were cut back, 5 bases at V and 6 bases at J, with 11 bases in the middle. The CDR3 spans 13 residues. Germline lookup yields CDR1 SGHVS and CDR2 FNYEAQ. The CDR3 coding sequence is TGTGCCAGCAGCCAGGACAGTGGTCAGCCCCAGCATTTT. Residues: CASSQDSGQPQHF.

The chain uses TRBV7-2 and TRBJ2-7; possibly TRBD1 for D (6 bases). Germline CDR1 reads SGHTA; CDR2 reads FQGNSA. Trimming stripped 5 bases from V and 3 bases from J, with 23 bases between. The CDR3 sequence is 17 residues long. As DNA, the CDR3 is TGTGCCAGCAGCCAGGGCCCGTTCACAGGGCAACACTACGAGCAGTACTTC. It specifies CASSQGPFTGQHYEQYF.

V gene TRBV29-1 combines with J gene TRBJ2-1, with D perhaps matching TRBD1 (5 bases). V was trimmed by 1 base and J by 8 bases, leaving 12 bases between them. Looked up from germline, CDR1 is SQVTM and CDR2 is ANQGSEA. The CDR3 contains 13 residues. The CDR3 nucleotides are TGCAGCGTTGAAGTCAGGGCCAGCGATGAGCAGTTCTTC. Translation: CSVEVRASDEQFF.

The chain is built from TRBV7-3 and TRBJ2-5, with TRBD2 identical over 14 bases. The germline V gene encodes CDR1 SGHTA and CDR2 FQGTGA. Trimming at V came to 8 bases and at J to 5 bases, leaving 10 bases not matched to a gene. The CDR3 spans 16 residues. The CDR3 is CASARLAGGNMETQYF. CDR3 sequence (DNA): TGTGCCAGCGCTCGACTAGCGGGAGGGAATATGGAGACCCAGTACTTC.

The rearrangement uses TRBV29-1 and TRBJ2-7; TRBD1 matches at 9 bases. The CDR3 extends over 11 amino acids. Germline values: CDR1 SQVTM, CDR2 ANQGSEA. V lost 8 bases and J lost 4; bases outside the gene matches: 3. CDR3 loop: CSLDRGYEQYF. DNA of the CDR3: TGCAGCTTGGACAGGGGTTACGAGCAGTACTTC.

The chain carries TRBV6-6 and TRBJ2-5; unclear D gene. CDR3 length equals 15 residues. V was trimmed by 1 base and J by 3 bases, leaving 12 bases between them. Germline V CDR1 and CDR2: MNHNY, SVGAGI (reference sequence). CDR3 coding DNA: TGTGCCAGCAGTTACTTGGACGGCTACGAAGAGACCCAGTACTTC. Its translation: CASSYLDGYEETQYF.

The V gene is TRBV10-3, the J gene TRBJ1-1; TRBD1 matches at 8 bases. CDR1 ENHRY and CDR2 SYGVKD come from the germline V gene. Trimming took 10 bases from V and 6 from J; bases not matched to a gene: 16. This CDR3 is 15 amino acids long. The CDR3 sequence: CASSVAKDRGAEAFF. The DNA for the CDR3 is TGTGCCAGCAGCGTCGCAAAAGACAGGGGAGCTGAAGCTTTCTTT.

This clonotype was seen a few times. The V gene is TRBV15, the J gene TRBJ2-3, with D unresolved. Germline CDR1 LNHNV, CDR2 YYDKDF (reference sequence). V lost 3 bases and J 4 bases, leaving 17 bases between the germline ends. This CDR3 spans 16 amino acids. The CDR3, as DNA: TGTGCCACCAGCAGGGCGCGGCTAGGTGTTGCAGATACGCAGTATTTT. As protein: CATSRARLGVADTQYF.

CDR3 amino acids: CSARGGGVGTETQYF. The CDR3, as DNA: TGCAGTGCTAGAGGGGGGGGGGTGGGTACAGAGACCCAGTACTTC. J is TRBJ2-5 and V is TRBV20-1; 7 bases align to TRBD2. The CDR3 totals 15 residues. V lost 1 base, J lost 4 bases, and 9 bases stayed unmatched. CDR1 DFQATT and CDR2 SNEGSKA come from the germline V gene (reference sequence).

The gene calls are TRBV11-2 and TRBJ2-7; D perhaps matches TRBD2 (5 bases). Germline V gene lookup returns CDR1 SGHAT and CDR2 FQNNGV. This CDR3 comprises 12 residues. Trimming removed 9 bases from V and 7 bases from J, with 16 bases in between. CDR3 protein: CASKSFGDEQYF. The CDR3 DNA follows: TGTGCCAGTAAATCGTTCGGGGATGAGCAGTACTTC. Full variable domain (remainder filled in from reference TRBV11-2 and TRBJ2-7): EAGVAQSPRYKIIEKRQSVAFWCNPISGHATLYWYQQILGQGPKLLIQFQNNGVVDDSQLPKDRFSAERLKGVDSTLKIQPAKLEDSAVYLCASKSFGDEQYFGPGTRLTVT.

V usage is TRBV2 and J usage is TRBJ2-2, with 11 bases fitting TRBD2. Trimming took 11 bases from V and 5 from J; bases not matched to a gene: 10. CDR3 length equals 15 residues. Looked up from germline, CDR1 is SNHLY and CDR2 is FYNNEI. CDR3 protein: CASDLLAGGTGELFF. CDR3 nucleotide sequence: TGTGCCTCTGACCTTCTAGCGGGGGGAACCGGGGAGCTGTTTTTT.

V and J are TRBV20-1 and TRBJ1-5; possibly TRBD1 for D (5 bases). Germline V gene lookup returns CDR1 DFQATT and CDR2 SNEGSKA (reference sequence). Trimming removed 6 bases at V and 0 bases at J, with 15 bases between. The CDR3 length is 15 residues. The CDR3 loop is CSARGGVRSNQPQHF. The CDR3 coding sequence is TGCAGTGCCCGAGGAGGGGTTCGTAGCAATCAGCCCCAGCATTTT.

This clonotype was counted ten times or more. This chain uses TRBV10-3 with TRBJ2-2; the match to TRBD1 covers 8 bases. After removal of 7 bases from V and 1 base from J, the junction contained 11 bases not matched to a gene. The CDR3 sequence is 17 residues long. Germline lookup yields CDR1 ENHRY and CDR2 SYGVKD. CDR3: CAITEGQDALNTGELFF. In DNA form, the CDR3 reads TGTGCCATCACCGAGGGACAGGATGCTTTGAACACCGGGGAGCTGTTTTTT.

The chain combines TRBV19 with TRBJ1-5; 8 positions match TRBD1. The CDR3 length is 15 residues. The V and J ends lost 5 bases and 7 bases, in that order; junction bases with no gene match: 10. CDR1 and CDR2 from the germline V gene are LNHDA and SQIVND (reference sequence). Here the CDR3 DNA reads TGTGCCAGTAGTCAGATGCAGGGGGCCAAGCAGCCCCAGCATTTT. This translates into CASSQMQGAKQPQHF.

As to this clonotype: A much bigger clone sits one base away, suggesting this may be a read error. The chain combines TRBV2 with TRBJ1-5, with a weak D call TRBD1 (6 bases). The V gene's germline CDR1 is SNHLY and CDR2 FYNNEI. CDR3 length: 12 residues. CDR3 bases: TGTGCCATCAGTGGACAGACAGAGCAGCAGCATTTT. It translates to CAISGQTEQQHF.

Regarding this clonotype: This clone may be a read error of a much larger clone one base away. The CDR3 region is CASSEWVDRFEQYF. The DNA for the CDR3 is TGTGCCAGCAGTGAGTGGGTCGACAGGTTCGAGCAGTACTTC. The chain carries TRBV2 and TRBJ2-7, with a possible D match to TRBD1 (6 bases). The CDR3 runs 14 residues. Germline V gene data show CDR1 as SNHLY and CDR2 as FYNNEI. V gave up 3 bases and J gave up 6 bases, with 15 bases separating them.

In its sample, this clonotype was seen many times. The J gene is TRBJ1-5, the V gene TRBV5-1; possibly TRBD1 for D (5 bases). This CDR3 contains 13 residues. Germline CDR1 is SGHRS and CDR2 is YFSETQ. Trimming took off 3 bases at V and 4 bases at J, with 8 bases between the two ends. CDR3 sequence (DNA): TGCGCCAGCAGCTCAGGGACTAATCAGCCCCAGCATTTT. Translation: CASSSGTNQPQHF.

The rearrangement uses TRBV10-2 and TRBJ1-2; D is possibly TRBD1 (6 bases). From germline, CDR1 is WSHSY and CDR2 SAAADI. The V gene lost 4 bases and the J gene lost 2 bases, with 14 bases spanning the gap. The CDR3 totals 15 residues. The CDR3 bases are TGCGCCAGCAGTGGGGCCACAGGGACCAACTATGGCTACACCTTC. It codes for CASSGATGTNYGYTF.

At least ten counts were recorded for this clonotype. This rearrangement joins TRBV15 to TRBJ1-2; 8 bases map to TRBD1. This CDR3 is 16 amino acids long. Germline V gives CDR1 LNHNV, CDR2 YYDKDF (reference sequence). The V gene end was trimmed by 2 bases and the J gene end by 3 bases; junction bases not matched to a gene: 8. The DNA of the CDR3 is TGTGCCACCAGCAGACGTGGGACAGGAGGATACTATGGCTACACCTTC. Its protein is CATSRRGTGGYYGYTF.

This clonotype came up many times. V and J are TRBV19 and TRBJ1-1; 10 positions agree with TRBD1. CDR3 length: 15 residues. V gave up 5 bases and J gave up 7 bases; unmatched junction bases: 10. Germline V gene lookup returns CDR1 LNHDA and CDR2 SQIVND (reference sequence). CDR3 in amino acids: CASSAAGTGVVEAFF. The DNA of the CDR3 is TGTGCCAGTAGTGCGGCCGGGACAGGGGTGGTTGAAGCTTTCTTT.

The chain carries TRBV9 and TRBJ2-2; D gene ambiguous. CDR1 and CDR2 from the germline V gene are SGDLS and YYNGEE. This CDR3 is built from 15 residues. The V gene lost 2 bases and the J gene lost 8 bases, with 16 bases spanning the gap. Written as DNA, the CDR3 is TGTGCCAGCAGCGTGGAAGCGAGATCGGCGGGGGAGCTGTTTTTT. This codes for CASSVEARSAGELFF.

This clonotype was observed a few times. Its ends do not fully match the called genes, so a read error is possible. This chain connects TRBV7-3 to TRBJ2-5; 12 bases align to TRBD1. Germline V lookup: CDR1 SGHTA, CDR2 FQGTGA. This CDR3 contains 18 residues. The CDR3 spells CASSQGQGAQRAGETQYF. Here the CDR3 DNA reads TGCGCCAGCAGCCAGGGACAGGGGGCGCAAAGGGCGGGAGAGACCCAGTACTTC.

The rearrangement links TRBV7-9 to TRBJ2-2; possibly TRBD1 or TRBD2 for D (5 bases each). From germline, CDR1 is SEHNR and CDR2 FQNEAQ (reference sequence). The CDR3 extends over 16 amino acids. The V and J ends lost 9 bases and 3 bases respectively, with 20 bases between them. The CDR3 DNA reads as TGTGCCAGTAGTATCCCCGGGGCGGAAGACACCGGGGAGCTGTTTTTT. It encodes CASSIPGAEDTGELFF. Using reference TRBV7-9 and TRBJ2-2 for the parts outside the CDR3, the full variable domain is DTGVSQNPRHKITKRGQNVTFRCDPISEHNRLYWYRQTLGQGPEFLTYFQNEAQLEKSRLLSDRFSAERPKGSFSTLEIQRTEQGDSAMYLCASSIPGAEDTGELFFGEGSRLTVL.

The CDR3 reads CSARDREQGFHPQHF. The CDR3, as DNA: TGCAGTGCTAGAGATCGGGAACAGGGCTTTCATCCCCAGCATTTT. This chain joins TRBV20-1 and TRBJ1-5; a weak D match, TRBD1 (6 bases). V was clipped by 0 bases and J by 10 bases, with 19 bases between them. Germline CDR1 reads DFQATT; CDR2 reads SNEGSKA (reference sequence). This CDR3 is built from 15 residues.